Listed below are T cell receptor beta chains from one sample, sequenced in a study of cytomegalovirus exposure and HLA in healthy donors. Data came from immunoSEQ multiplex PCR; TCRdb stores just in-frame clones and leaves some out. The listing records approximately 110,000 clones. What was sequenced was PBMCs. The receptors originated from a man younger than 30 in good health and CMV-seronegative. The CDR3 runs from the conserved cysteine through the conserved F or W. The D gene is left open where the match is weak.

>TRBJ1-4|TRBV5-1|15|NA
TGCGCCAGCAGCCTGGCCGGGACAAGAGATGAAAAACTGTTTTTT
CASSLAGTRDEKLFF
>TRBJ2-2|TRBV9|14|TRBD1
TGTGCCAGCAGCGCCACAGGGGGCACCGGGGAGCTGTTTTTT
CASSATGGTGELFF
>TRBJ1-5|TRBV28|13|NA
TGTGCCGCCCGGGGGGGTTTCGATCAGCCCCAGCATTTT
CAARGGFDQPQHF
>TRBJ2-6|TRBV5-4|14|NA
TGTGCCAGCAGCCCTCCCTCTGGGGCCAACGTCCTGACTTTC
CASSPPSGANVLTF
>TRBJ2-7|TRBV10-1|15|NA
TGCGCCAGCAGTGAGAGTAACAGGGCCGCCTACGAGCAGTACTTC
CASSESNRAAYEQYF
>TRBJ2-7|TRBV5-1|14|TRBD2
TGCGCCAGCAGCCCGGGGGGAAGAGCCTACGAGCAGTACTTC
CASSPGGRAYEQYF
>TRBJ2-2|TRBV10-1|12|NA
TGCGCCAGCAGTGAAGGGACAAACGAGCTGTTTTTT
CASSEGTNELFF
>TRBJ1-1|TRBV6-5|13|NA
TGTGCCAGCAGCCGGGGAGGGAACACTGAAGCTTTCTTT
CASSRGGNTEAFF
>TRBJ1-4|TRBV6-5|15|NA
TGTGCCAGCCGGACCGGGGGGACGGCTAATGAAAAACTGTTTTTT
CASRTGGTANEKLFF
>TRBJ1-1|TRBV5-4|13|NA
TGTGCCAGCAGCCAAGGGGGGAACACTGAAGCTTTCTTT
CASSQGGNTEAFF
>TRBJ1-1|TRBV18|17|NA
TGTGCCAGCTCACCGGGCGGTCAGATCCGACTAAACACTGAAGCTTTCTTT
CASSPGGQIRLNTEAFF
>TRBJ2-3|TRBV9|16|TRBD2
TGTGCCAGCAGCCTAGGGACTAGCGGGCCGCGAGATACGCAGTATTTT
CASSLGTSGPRDTQYF
>TRBJ2-7|TRBV5-4|14|TRBD1
TGTGCCAGCAGCTTCGGCAGGGGGCCCAACGAGCAGTACTTC
CASSFGRGPNEQYF
>TRBJ1-2|TRBV5-6|16|NA
TGTGCCAGCAGCCTGAGCCCGGTCCCTCTTCGCTATGGCTACACCTTC
CASSLSPVPLRYGYTF
>TRBJ1-3|TRBV7-2|14|TRBD1
TGTGCCAGCAGCCCACAGGGGACTGGAAACACCATATATTTT
CASSPQGTGNTIYF
>TRBJ1-2|TRBV7-2|16|TRBD1
TGTGCCAGCAGCTCGGGGGGTGGACAGGGGGCCTATGGCTACACCTTC
CASSSGGGQGAYGYTF
>TRBJ2-1|TRBV10-2|16|TRBD2
TGCGCCAGCAGTGTGGCTAGCGGGAGGTTGTACAATGAGCAGTTCTTC
CASSVASGRLYNEQFF
>TRBJ2-1|TRBV7-7|14|TRBD2
TGTGCTAGCAGCTTAGCTGAGCGGGGACATGAGCAGTTCTTC
CASSLAERGHEQFF
>TRBJ2-6|TRBV5-1|15|NA
TGCGCCAGCAGCTTGGCCGGCTCTGGGGCCAACGTCCTGACTTTC
CASSLAGSGANVLTF
>TRBJ2-7|TRBV15|14|TRBD2
TGTGCCACCAGCAGAGAGCAGGGAGGGGACGAGCAGTACTTC
CATSREQGGDEQYF
>TRBJ2-7|TRBV7-7|13|TRBD2
TGCGACATGGCTAGCGGGAGTGAAAACGAGCAGTACTTC
CDMASGSENEQYF
>TRBJ1-2|TRBV29-1|12|NA
TGCAGCGTTGACCGGCAGGTCTATGGCCTCACCTTC
CSVDRQVYGLTF
>TRBJ1-5|TRBV28|15|NA
TGTGCCAGCAGTTCTGGGTTCCGGGGTAATCAGCCCCAGCATTTT
CASSSGFRGNQPQHF
>TRBJ1-1|TRBV5-1|13|TRBD1
TGCGCCAGCAGCAGGGGGCGCGACACTGAAGCTTTCTTT
CASSRGRDTEAFF
>TRBJ2-5|TRBV5-1|13|NA
TGCGCCAGCAGCCCGGGGGTTCAAGAGACCCAGTACTTC
CASSPGVQETQYF
>TRBJ2-1|TRBV11-2|15|TRBD2
TGTGCCAGCAGCTTCACTAGCGGGACTTACAATGAGCAGTTCTTC
CASSFTSGTYNEQFF
>TRBJ2-4|TRBV7-7|16|TRBD2
TGTGCCAGCAGCCGCAGGAGCGGGGGAGCCAAAAACATTCAGTACTTC
CASSRRSGGAKNIQYF
>TRBJ1-2|TRBV30|14|TRBD1
TGTGCCTGGATCGTCGGGACAGGGGGAGTTGGCTACACCTTC
CAWIVGTGGVGYTF
>TRBJ1-1|TRBV28|13|NA
TGTGCCAGCAGTCGAGGGCGGGTTACTGAAGCTTTCTTT
CASSRGRVTEAFF
>TRBJ2-4|TRBV11-3|13|NA
TGTGCCAGCAGCCAGGACAGAGGAAACATTCAGTACTTC
CASSQDRGNIQYF
>TRBJ1-2|TRBV15|15|TRBD1
TGTGCCACCAGCAGAGATCCTGGACAGGGGTATGGCTACACCTTC
CATSRDPGQGYGYTF
>TRBJ1-4|TRBV5-1|15|NA
TGCGCCAGCAGCTTGGCAGGTGGGCTAAATGAAAAACTGTTTTTT
CASSLAGGLNEKLFF
>TRBJ2-7|TRBV7-9|15|TRBD1
TGTGCCAGCAGCATCGGACAGGAGAGCTCCTACGAGCAGTACTTC
CASSIGQESSYEQYF
>TRBJ1-3|TRBV5-8|12|NA
TGTGCCAGCAGCTTGGTTAGAAACACCATATATTTT
CASSLVRNTIYF
>TRBJ1-4|TRBV4-1|14|NA
TGCGCCAGCAGCCAAGGACAGCCTAATGAAAAACTGTTTTTT
CASSQGQPNEKLFF
>TRBJ2-1|TRBV5-1|13|NA
TGCGCCAGCAGCAGGGACTTGGTCGACGAGCAGTTCTTC
CASSRDLVDEQFF